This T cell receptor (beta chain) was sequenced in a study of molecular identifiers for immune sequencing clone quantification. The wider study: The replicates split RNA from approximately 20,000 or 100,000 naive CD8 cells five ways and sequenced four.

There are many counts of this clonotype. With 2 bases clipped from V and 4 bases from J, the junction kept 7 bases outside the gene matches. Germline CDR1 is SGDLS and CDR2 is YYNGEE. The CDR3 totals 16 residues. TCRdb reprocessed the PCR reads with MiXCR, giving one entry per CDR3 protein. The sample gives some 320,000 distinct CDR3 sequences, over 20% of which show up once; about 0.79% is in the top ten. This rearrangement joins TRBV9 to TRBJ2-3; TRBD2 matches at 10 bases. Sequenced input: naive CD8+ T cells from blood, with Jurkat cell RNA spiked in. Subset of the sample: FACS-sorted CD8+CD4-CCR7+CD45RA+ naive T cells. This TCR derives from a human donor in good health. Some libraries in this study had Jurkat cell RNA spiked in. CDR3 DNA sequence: TGTGCCAGCAGCGTTACTAGCGGGATTGAGGCAGATACGCAGTATTTT. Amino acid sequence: CASSVTSGIEADTQYF. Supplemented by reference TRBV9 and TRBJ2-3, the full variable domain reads DSGVTQTPKHLITATGQRVTLRCSPRSGDLSVYWYQQSLDQGLQFLIQYYNGEERAKGNILERFSAQQFPDLHSELNLSSLELGDSALYFCASSVTSGIEADTQYFGPGTRLTVL.